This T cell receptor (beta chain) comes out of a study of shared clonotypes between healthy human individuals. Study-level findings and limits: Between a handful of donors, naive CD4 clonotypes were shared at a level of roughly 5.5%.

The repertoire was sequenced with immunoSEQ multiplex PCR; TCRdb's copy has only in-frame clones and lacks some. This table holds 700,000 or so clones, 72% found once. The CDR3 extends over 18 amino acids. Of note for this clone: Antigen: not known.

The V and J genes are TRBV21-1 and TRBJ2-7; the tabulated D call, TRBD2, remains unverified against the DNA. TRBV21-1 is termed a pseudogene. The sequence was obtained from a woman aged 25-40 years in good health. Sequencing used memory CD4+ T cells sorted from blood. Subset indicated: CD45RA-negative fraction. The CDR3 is CASSRNIAGYRPQYEQYF. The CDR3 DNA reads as TGTGCCAGCAGCAGAAACATAGCGGGATACCGACCGCAGTACGAGCAGTACTTC.